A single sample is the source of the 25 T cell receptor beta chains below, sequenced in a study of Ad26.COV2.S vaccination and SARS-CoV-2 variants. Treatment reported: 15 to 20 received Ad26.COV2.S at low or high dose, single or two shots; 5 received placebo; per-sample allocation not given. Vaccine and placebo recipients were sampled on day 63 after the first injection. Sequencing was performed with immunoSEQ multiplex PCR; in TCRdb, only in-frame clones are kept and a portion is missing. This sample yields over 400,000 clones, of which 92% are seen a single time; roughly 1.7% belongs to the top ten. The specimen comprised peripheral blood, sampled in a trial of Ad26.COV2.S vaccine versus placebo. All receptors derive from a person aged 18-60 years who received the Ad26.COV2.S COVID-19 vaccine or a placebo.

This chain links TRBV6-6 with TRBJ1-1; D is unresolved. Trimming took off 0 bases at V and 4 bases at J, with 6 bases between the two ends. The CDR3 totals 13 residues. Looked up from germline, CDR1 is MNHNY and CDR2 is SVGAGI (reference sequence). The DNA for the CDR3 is TGTGCCAGCAGTTACTCCGAGACCACTGAAGCTTTCTTT. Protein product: CASSYSETTEAFF.

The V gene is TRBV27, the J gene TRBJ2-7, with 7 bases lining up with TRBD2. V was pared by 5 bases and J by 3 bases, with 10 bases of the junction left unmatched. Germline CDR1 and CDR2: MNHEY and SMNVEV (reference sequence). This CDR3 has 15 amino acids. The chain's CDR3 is CASSPTPRGIYEQYF. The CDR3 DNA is TGTGCCAGCAGTCCCACGCCGCGGGGGATCTACGAGCAGTACTTC.

The CDR3 DNA is TGTGCCATCAGTGGACAGGGGGCGAGGGTTGAGCAGTTCTTC. Protein sequence: CAISGQGARVEQFF. The chain combines TRBV10-3 with TRBJ2-1, with TRBD1 matching over 10 bases. V trimming: 4 bases; J trimming: 9 bases; junction bases outside the gene matches: 6. CDR3 length: 14 amino acids. The V gene's germline CDR1 is ENHRY and CDR2 SYGVKD.

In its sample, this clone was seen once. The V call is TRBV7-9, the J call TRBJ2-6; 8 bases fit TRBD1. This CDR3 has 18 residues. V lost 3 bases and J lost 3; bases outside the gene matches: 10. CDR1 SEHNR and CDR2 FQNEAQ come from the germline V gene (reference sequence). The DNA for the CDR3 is TGTGCCAGCAGCTTTAGGGGTCAGGGGGCGCTTGGGGCCAACGTCCTGACTTTC. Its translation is CASSFRGQGALGANVLTF. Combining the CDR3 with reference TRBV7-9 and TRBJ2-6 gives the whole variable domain DTGVSQNPRHKITKRGQNVTFRCDPISEHNRLYWYRQTLGQGPEFLTYFQNEAQLEKSRLLSDRFSAERPKGSFSTLEIQRTEQGDSAMYLCASSFRGQGALGANVLTFGAGSRLTVL.

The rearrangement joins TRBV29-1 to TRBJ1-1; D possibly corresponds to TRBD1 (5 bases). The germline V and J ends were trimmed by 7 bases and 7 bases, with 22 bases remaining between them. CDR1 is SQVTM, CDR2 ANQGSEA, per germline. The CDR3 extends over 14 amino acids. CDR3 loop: CSGQQVPRGDEAFF. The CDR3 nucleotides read TGCAGCGGCCAACAGGTCCCGAGGGGAGATGAAGCTTTCTTT.

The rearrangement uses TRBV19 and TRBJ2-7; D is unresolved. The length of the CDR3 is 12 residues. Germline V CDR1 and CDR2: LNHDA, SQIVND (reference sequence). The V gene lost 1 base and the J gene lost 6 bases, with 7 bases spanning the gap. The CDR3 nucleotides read TGTGCCAGTAGTATAGGGTGGAGCGAGCAGTACTTC. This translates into CASSIGWSEQYF.

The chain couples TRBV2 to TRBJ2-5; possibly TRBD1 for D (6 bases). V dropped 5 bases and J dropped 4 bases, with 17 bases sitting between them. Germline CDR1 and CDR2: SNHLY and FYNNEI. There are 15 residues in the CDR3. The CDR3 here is CASSPPAGARETQYF. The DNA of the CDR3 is TGTGCCAGCAGTCCCCCGGCAGGGGCTCGAGAGACCCAGTACTTC. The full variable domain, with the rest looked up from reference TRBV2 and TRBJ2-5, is EPEVTQTPSHQVTQMGQEVILRCVPISNHLYFYWYRQILGQKVEFLVSFYNNEISEKSEIFDDQFSVERPDGSNFTLKIRSTKLEDSAMYFCASSPPAGARETQYFGPGTRLLVL.

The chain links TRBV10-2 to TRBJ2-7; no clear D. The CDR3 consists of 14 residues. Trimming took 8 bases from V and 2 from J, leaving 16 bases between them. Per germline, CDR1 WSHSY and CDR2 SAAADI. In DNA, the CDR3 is TGCGCCAGCCGACCGAAGAACCATCCCTACGAGCAGTACTTC. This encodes CASRPKNHPYEQYF.

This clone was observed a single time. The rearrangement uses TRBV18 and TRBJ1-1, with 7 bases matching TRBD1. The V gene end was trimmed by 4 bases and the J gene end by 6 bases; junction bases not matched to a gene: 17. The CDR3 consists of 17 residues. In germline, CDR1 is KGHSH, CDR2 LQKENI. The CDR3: CASSLQQGIDISSEAFF. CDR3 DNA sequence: TGTGCCAGCTCACTTCAACAGGGGATAGATATTTCTTCTGAAGCTTTCTTT.

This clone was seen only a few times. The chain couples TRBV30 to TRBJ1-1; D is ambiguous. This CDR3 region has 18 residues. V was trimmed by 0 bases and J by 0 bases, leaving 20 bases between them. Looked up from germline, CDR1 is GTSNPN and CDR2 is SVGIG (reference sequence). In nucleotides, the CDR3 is TGTGCCTGGAGTGTTGATAACAGAGGGCTTGACTTGAACACTGAAGCTTTCTTT. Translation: CAWSVDNRGLDLNTEAFF.

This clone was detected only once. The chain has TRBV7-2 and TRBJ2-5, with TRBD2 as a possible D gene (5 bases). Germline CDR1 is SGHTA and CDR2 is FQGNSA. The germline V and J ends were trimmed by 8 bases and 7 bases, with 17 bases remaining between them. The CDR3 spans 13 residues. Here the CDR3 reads CASGPFLLGTQYF. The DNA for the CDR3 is TGTGCCAGCGGACCTTTCTTACTAGGGACCCAGTACTTC.

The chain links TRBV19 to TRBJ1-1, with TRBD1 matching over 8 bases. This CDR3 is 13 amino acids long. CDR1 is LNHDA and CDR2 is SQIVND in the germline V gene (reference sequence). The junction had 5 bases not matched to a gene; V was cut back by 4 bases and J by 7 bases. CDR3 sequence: CASSTARGLEAFF. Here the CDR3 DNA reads TGTGCCAGTAGTACCGCCAGGGGGCTTGAAGCTTTCTTT.

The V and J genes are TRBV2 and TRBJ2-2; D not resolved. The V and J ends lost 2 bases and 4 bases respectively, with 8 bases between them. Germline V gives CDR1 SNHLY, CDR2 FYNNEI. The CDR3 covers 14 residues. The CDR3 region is CASSERFPTGELFF. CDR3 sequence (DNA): TGTGCCAGCAGTGAAAGGTTCCCCACCGGGGAGCTGTTTTTT.

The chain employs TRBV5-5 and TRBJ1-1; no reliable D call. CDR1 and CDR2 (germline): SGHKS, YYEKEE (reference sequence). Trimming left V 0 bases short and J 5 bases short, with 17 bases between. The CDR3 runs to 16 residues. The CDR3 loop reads CASSLDGRRLRTEAFF. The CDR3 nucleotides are TGTGCCAGCAGCTTGGATGGGAGGAGGCTGAGGACTGAAGCTTTCTTT.

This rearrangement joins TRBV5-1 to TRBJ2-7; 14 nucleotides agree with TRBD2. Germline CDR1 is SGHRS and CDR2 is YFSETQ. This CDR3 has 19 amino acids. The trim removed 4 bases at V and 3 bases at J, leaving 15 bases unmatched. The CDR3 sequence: CASSGRLAGGLRTIYEQYF. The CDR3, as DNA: TGCGCCAGCAGCGGACGACTAGCGGGGGGGCTAAGAACTATCTACGAGCAGTACTTC.

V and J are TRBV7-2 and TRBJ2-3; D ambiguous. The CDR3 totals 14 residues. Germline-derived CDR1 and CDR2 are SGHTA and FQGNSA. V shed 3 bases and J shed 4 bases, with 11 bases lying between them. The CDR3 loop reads CASSFLWIADTQYF. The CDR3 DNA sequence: TGTGCCAGCAGCTTCTTGTGGATCGCAGATACGCAGTATTTT.

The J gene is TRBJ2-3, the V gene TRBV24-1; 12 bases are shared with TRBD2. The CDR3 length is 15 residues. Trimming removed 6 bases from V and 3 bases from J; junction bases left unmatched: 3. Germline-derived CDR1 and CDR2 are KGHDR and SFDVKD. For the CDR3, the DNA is TGTGCCACCAGTAACGGACTAGCGGGAACAGATACGCAGTATTTT. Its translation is CATSNGLAGTDTQYF.

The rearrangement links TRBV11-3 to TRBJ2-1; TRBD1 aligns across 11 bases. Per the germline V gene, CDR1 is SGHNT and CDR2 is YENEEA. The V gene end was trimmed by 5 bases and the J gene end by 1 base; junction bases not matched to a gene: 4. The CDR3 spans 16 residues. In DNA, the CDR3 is TGTGCCAGCAGCCCGGGGACAGGGGGGTCCTACAATGAGCAGTTCTTC. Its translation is CASSPGTGGSYNEQFF.

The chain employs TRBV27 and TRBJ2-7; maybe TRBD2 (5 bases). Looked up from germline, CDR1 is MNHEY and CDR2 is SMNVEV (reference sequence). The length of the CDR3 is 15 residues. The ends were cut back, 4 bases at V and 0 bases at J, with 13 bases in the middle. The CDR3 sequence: CASSSGPGFSYEQYF. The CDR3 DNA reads TGTGCCAGCAGTTCCGGACCGGGATTCTCCTACGAGCAGTACTTC.

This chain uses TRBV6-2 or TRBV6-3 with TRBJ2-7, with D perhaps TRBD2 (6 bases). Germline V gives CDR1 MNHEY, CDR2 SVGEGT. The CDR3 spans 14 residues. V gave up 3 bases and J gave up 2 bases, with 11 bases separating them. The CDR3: CASSYPGGTYEQYF. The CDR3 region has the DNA TGTGCCAGCAGTTATCCCGGGGGAACCTACGAGCAGTACTTC.

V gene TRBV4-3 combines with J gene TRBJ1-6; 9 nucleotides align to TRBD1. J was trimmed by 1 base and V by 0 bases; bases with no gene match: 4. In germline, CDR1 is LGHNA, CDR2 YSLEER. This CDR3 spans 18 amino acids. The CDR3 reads CASSQDSGQGSYNSPLHF. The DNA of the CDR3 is TGCGCCAGCAGCCAAGACTCGGGACAGGGTTCCTATAATTCACCCCTCCACTTT.

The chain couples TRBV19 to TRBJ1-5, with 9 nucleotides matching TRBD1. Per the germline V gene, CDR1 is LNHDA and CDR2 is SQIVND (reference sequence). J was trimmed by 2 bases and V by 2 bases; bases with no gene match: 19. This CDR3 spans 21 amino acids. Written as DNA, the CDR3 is TGTGCCAGTAGTATACGGGGGACAGGGCCCTTATGGGGTGAAGGCAATCAGCCCCAGCATTTT. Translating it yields CASSIRGTGPLWGEGNQPQHF.

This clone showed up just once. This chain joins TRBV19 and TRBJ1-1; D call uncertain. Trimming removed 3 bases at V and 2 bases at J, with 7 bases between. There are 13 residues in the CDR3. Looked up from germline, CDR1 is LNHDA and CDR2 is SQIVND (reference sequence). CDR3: CASSMGSNTEAFF. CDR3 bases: TGTGCCAGTAGTATGGGGAGTAACACTGAAGCTTTCTTT.

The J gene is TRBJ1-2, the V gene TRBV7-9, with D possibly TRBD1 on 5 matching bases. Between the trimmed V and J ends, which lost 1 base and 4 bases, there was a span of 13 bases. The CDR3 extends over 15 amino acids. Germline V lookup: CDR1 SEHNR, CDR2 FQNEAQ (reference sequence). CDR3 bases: TGTGCCAGCAGCTTAGTGGGCGGGGCGCCCTATGGCTACACCTTC. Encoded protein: CASSLVGGAPYGYTF.

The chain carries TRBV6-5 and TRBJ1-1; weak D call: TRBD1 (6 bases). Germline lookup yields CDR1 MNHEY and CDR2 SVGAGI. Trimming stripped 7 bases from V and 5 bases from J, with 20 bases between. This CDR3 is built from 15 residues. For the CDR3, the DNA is TGTGCCAGCAAGGGTGGTCCAGGGGAAGAGACTGAAGCTTTCTTT. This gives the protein CASKGGPGEETEAFF.